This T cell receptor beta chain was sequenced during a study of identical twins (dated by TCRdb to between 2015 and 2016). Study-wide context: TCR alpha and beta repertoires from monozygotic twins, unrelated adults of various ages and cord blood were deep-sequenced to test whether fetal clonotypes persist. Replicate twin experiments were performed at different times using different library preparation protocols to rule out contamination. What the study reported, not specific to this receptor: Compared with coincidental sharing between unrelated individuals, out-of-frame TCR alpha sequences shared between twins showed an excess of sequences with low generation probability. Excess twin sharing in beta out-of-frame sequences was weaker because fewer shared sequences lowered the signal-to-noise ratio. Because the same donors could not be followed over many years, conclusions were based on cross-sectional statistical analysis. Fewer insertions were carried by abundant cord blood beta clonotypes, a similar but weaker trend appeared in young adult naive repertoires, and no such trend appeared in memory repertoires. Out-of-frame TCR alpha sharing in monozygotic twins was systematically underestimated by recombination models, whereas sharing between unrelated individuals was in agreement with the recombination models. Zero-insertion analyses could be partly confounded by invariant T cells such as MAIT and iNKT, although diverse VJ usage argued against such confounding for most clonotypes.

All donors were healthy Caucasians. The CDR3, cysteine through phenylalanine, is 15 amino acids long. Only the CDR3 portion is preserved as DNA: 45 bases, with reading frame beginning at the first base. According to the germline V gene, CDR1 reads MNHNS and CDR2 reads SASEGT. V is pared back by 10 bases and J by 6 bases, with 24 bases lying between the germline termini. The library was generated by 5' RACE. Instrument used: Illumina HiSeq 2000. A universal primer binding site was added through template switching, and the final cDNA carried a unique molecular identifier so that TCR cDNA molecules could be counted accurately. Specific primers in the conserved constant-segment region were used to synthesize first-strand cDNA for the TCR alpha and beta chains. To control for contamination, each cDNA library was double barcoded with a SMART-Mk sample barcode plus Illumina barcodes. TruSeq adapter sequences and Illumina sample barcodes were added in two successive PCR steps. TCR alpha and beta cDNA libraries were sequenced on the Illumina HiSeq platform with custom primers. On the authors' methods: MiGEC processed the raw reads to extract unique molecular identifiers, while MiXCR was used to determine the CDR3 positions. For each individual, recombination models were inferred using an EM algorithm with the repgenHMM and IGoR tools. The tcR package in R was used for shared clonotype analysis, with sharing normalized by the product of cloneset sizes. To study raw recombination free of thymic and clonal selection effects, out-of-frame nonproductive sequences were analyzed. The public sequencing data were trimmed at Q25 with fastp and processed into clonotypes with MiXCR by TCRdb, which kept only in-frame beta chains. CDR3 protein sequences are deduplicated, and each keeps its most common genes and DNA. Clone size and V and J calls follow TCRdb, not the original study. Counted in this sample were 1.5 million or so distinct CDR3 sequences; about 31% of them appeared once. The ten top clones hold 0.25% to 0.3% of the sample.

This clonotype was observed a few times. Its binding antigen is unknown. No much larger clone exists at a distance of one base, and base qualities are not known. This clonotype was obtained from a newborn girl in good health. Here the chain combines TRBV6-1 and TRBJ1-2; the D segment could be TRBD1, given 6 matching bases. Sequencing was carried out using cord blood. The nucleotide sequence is TGTGCCACCAACGGGGTGGACAGACTAAACGATGGCTACACCTTC. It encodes CATNGVDRLNDGYTF.